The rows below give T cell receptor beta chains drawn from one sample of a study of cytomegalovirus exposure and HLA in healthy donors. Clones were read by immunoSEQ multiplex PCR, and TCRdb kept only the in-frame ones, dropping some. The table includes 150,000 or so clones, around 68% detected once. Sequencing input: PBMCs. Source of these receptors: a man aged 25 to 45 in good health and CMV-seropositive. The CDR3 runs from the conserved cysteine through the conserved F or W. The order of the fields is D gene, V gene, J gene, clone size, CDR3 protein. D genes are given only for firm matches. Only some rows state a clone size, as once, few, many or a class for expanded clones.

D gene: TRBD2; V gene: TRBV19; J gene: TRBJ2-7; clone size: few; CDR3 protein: CATKTSGGSYEQYF
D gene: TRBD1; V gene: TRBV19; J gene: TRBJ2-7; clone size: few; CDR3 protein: CASSKGAVNEQYF
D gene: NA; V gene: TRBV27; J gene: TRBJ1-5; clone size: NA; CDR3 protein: CASSLAQTDQPQHF
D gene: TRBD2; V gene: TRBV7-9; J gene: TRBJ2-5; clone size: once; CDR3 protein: CASSLTGGTQYF
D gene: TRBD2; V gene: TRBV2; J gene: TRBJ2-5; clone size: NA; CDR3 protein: CASTLGLLQETQYF
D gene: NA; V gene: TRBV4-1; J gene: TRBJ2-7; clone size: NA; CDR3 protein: CASGTTGGRGYREQYF
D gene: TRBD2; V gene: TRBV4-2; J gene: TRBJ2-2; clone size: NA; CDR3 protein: CASSPLAGETGELFF
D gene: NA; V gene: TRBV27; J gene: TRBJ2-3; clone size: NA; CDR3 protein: CASSLVLLRGTDTQYF
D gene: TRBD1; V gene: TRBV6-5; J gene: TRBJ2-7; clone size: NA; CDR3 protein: CASSYSKGAYEQYF
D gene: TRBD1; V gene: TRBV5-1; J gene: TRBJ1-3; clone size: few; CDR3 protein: CASSLARQGANSGNTIYF
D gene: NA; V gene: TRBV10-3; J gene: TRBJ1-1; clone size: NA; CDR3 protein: CASRSEVGEAFF
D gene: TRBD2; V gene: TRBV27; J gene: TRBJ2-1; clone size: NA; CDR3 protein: CASSGGLALYNEQFF
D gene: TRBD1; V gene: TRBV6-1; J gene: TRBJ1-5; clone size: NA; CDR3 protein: CASSERTGGGQPQHF
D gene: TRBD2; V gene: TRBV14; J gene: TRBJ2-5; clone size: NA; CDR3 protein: CASSQDTSGLETQYF
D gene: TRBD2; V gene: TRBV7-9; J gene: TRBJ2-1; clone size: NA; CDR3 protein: CASSPDGTSAYNEQFF